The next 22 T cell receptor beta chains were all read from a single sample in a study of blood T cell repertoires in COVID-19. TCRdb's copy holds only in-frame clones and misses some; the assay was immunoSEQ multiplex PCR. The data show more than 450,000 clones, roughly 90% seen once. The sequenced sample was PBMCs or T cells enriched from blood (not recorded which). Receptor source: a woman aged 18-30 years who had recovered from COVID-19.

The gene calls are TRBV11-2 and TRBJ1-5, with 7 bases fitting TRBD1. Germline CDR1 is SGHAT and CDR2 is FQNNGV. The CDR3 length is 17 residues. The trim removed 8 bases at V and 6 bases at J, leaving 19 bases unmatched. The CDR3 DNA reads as TGTGCCAGCGGCTCACCTAATTGGAACAGGGGCCCTCAGCCCCAGCATTTT. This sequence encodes CASGSPNWNRGPQPQHF.

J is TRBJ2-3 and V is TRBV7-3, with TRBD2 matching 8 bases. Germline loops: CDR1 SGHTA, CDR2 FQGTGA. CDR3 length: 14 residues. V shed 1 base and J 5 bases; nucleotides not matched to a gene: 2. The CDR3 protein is CASSLSGGKDTQYF. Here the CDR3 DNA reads TGTGCCAGCAGCTTAAGCGGGGGGAAAGATACGCAGTATTTT.

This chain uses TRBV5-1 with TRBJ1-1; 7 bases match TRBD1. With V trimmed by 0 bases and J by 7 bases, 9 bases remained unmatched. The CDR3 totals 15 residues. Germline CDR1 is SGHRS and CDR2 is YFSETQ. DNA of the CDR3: TGCGCCAGCAGCTTGGCCGTCAGGGGGGAGGATGAAGCTTTCTTT. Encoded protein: CASSLAVRGEDEAFF.

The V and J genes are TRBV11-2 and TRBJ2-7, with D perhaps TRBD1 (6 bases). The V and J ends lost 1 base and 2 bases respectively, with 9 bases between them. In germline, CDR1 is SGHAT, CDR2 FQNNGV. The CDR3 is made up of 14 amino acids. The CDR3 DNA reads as TGTGCCAGCAGCTTAGGGGCAGGGGCCTACGAGCAGTACTTC. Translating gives CASSLGAGAYEQYF.

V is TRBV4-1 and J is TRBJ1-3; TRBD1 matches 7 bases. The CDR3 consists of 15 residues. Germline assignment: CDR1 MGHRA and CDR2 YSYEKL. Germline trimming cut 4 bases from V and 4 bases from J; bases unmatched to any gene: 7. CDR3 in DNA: TGCGCCAGCAGCCCGATTACAGGGGCAGGAAACACCATATATTTT. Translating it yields CASSPITGAGNTIYF.

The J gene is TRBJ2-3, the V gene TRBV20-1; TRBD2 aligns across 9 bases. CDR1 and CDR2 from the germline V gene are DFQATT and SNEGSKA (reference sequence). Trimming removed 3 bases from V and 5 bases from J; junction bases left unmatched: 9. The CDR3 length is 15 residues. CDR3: CSASPAGGRGDTQYF. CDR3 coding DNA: TGCAGTGCTAGTCCGGCGGGGGGGCGTGGAGATACGCAGTATTTT.

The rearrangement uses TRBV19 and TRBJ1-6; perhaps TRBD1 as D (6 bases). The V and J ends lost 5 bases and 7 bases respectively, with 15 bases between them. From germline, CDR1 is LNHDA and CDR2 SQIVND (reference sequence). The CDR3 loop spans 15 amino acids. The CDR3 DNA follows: TGTGCCAGTAGTCCTCATTACAGGGTAAATTCACCCCTCCACTTT. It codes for CASSPHYRVNSPLHF.

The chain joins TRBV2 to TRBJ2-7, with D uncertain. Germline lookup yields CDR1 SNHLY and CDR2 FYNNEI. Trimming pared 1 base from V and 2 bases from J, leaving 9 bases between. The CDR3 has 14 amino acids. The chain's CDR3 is CASSEVRPTYEQYF. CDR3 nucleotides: TGTGCCAGCAGTGAAGTGAGGCCAACCTACGAGCAGTACTTC.

The CDR3 region has the DNA TGTGCCAGCAGTTCCAGGCGGGACTACAATGAGCAGTTCTTC. The encoded protein is CASSSRRDYNEQFF. The V and J genes are TRBV6-5 and TRBJ2-1, with D tentatively TRBD2 (6 bases). Germline CDR1 reads MNHEY; CDR2 reads SVGAGI. The CDR3 covers 14 residues. Between the trimmed V and J ends, which lost 4 bases and 3 bases, there was a span of 10 bases.

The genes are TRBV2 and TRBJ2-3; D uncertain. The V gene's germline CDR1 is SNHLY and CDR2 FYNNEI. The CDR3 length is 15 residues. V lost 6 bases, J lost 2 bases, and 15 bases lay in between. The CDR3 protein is CASSLPAGLTDTQYF. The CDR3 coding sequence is TGTGCCAGCAGCCTCCCCGCAGGCCTCACAGATACGCAGTATTTT.

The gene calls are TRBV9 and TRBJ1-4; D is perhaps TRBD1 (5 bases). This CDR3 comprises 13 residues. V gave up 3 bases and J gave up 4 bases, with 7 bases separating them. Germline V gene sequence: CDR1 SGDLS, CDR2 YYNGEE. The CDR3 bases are TGTGCCAGCAGCGGACAGTTTAATGAAAAACTGTTTTTT. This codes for CASSGQFNEKLFF.

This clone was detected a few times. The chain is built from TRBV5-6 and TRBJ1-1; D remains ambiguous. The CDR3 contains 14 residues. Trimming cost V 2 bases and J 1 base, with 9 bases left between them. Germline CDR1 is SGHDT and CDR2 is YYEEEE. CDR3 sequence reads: CASSFPSGNTEAFF. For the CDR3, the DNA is TGTGCCAGCAGCTTCCCATCGGGGAACACTGAAGCTTTCTTT.

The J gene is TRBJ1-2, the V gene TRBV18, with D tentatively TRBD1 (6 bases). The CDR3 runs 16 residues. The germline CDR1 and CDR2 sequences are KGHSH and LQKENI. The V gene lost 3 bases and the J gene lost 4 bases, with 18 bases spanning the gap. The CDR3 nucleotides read TGTGCCAGCTCACCCTCCCGGGGGGGGCATGGCTATGGCTACACCTTC. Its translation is CASSPSRGGHGYGYTF.

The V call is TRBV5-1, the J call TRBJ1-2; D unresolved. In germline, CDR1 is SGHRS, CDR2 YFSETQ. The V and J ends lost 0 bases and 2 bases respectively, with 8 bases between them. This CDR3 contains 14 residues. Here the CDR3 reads CASSLAPENYGYTF. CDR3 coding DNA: TGCGCCAGCAGCTTGGCCCCGGAGAACTATGGCTACACCTTC.

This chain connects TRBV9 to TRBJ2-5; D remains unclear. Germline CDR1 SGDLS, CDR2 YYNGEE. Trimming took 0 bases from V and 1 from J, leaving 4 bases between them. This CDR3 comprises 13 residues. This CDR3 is CASSVGGQETQYF. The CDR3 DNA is TGTGCCAGCAGCGTAGGAGGCCAAGAGACCCAGTACTTC.

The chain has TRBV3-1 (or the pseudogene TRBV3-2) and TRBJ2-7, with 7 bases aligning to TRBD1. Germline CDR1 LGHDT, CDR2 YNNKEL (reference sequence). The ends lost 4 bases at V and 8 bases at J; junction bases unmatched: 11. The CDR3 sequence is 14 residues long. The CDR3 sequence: CASSLEAGTEKQYF. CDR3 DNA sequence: TGTGCCAGCAGCCTTGAGGCCGGGACAGAAAAGCAGTACTTC.

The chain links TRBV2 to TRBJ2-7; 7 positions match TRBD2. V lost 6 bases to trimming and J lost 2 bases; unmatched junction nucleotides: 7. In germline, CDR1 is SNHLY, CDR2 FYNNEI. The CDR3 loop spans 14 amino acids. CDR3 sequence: CASRILATPYEQYF. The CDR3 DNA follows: TGTGCCAGCAGGATACTAGCGACCCCCTACGAGCAGTACTTC.

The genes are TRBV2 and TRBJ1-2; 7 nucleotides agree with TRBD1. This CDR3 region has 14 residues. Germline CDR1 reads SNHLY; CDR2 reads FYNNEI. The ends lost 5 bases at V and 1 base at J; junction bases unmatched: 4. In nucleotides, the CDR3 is TGTGCCAGCAGTTGGGACAGCGATAACTATGGCTACACCTTC. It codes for CASSWDSDNYGYTF.

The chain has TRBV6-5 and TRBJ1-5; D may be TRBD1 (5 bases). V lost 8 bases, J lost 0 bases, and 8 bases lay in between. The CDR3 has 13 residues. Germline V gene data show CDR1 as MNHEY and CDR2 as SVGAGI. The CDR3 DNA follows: TGTGCCAGCCGGGGGAATAGCAATCAGCCCCAGCATTTT. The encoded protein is CASRGNSNQPQHF.

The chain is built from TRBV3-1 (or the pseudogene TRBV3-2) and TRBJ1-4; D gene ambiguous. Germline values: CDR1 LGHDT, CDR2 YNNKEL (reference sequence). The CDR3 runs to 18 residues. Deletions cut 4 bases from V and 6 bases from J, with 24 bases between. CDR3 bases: TGTGCCAGCAGCCCTCTTCTAGCAGTAGGGAGTAAGGATGAAAAACTGTTTTTT. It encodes CASSPLLAVGSKDEKLFF.

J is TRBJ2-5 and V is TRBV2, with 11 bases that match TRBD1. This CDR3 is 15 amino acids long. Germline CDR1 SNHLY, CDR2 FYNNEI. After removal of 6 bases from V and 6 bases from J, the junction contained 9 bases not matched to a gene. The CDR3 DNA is TGTGCCAGCAGCCGCGGACAGGGGGCGGGAAAGACCCAGTACTTC. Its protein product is CASSRGQGAGKTQYF.

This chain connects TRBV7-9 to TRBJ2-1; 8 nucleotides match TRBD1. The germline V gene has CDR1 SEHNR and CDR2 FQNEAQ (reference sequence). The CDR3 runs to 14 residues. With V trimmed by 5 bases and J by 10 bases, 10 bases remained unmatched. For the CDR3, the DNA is TGTGCCAGCAGCCCCACTCAGGGGGCATGGGAGCAGTTCTTC. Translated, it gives CASSPTQGAWEQFF.